These T cell receptor beta chains were read from a single sample in a study of T cell repertoires in cytomegalovirus infection. Via MiXCR, TCRdb re-called the reads, giving one row per CDR3 protein. The data show about 530,000 distinct CDR3 sequences, 26% seen once. The sequencing input was PBMCs. These receptors were collected from a human donor in good health (CMV status not recorded). Some clones in this sample may be carry-over from other donors' samples. Both conserved end residues are part of each CDR3. Each record gives: clone size, V gene, CDR3 length, D gene, J gene, CDR3 DNA, CDR3 protein. A D gene is named only where the DNA matches it firmly. Part of the rows lack a size; the others show once, few, many or a class for expanded clones.

>few|TRBV7-2|16|TRBD2|TRBJ2-3
TGTGCCAGCAGCCCTCCGGGACTAGCGAGCACAGATACGCAGTATTTT
CASSPPGLASTDTQYF
>NA|TRBV4-1|14|NA|TRBJ2-3
TGCGCCAGCAGCCCCCTGACCTTCACAGATACGCAGTATTTT
CASSPLTFTDTQYF
>NA|TRBV7-6|16|NA|TRBJ2-4
TGTGCCAGCAGCTCCTCGAGCCACTTGGCAAAAAACATTCAGTACTTC
CASSSSSHLAKNIQYF
>few|TRBV2|14|NA|TRBJ1-4
TGTGCCAGCAGTACGACAGGAAAAAATGAAAAACTGTTTTTT
CASSTTGKNEKLFF
>NA|TRBV30|13|TRBD1|TRBJ1-3
TGTGCCGAACAGACAGGGCCTGGAAACACCATATATTTT
CAEQTGPGNTIYF
>many|TRBV7-2|12|NA|TRBJ1-1
TGTGCCAGCAGCTTAGGTGGGGTTTCAGCTTTCTTT
CASSLGGVSAFF
>few|TRBV6-2/TRBV6-3|11|TRBD2|TRBJ2-1
TGTGCCATCGATCAAGGCGGGGGGCAGTTCTTC
CAIDQGGGQFF
>many|TRBV7-9|15|TRBD1|TRBJ2-4
TGTGCCAGCAGCCCGGGACAGTCTTGGGTAGACATTCAGTACTTC
CASSPGQSWVDIQYF
>many|TRBV7-9|14|TRBD1|TRBJ1-5
TGTGCCAGCAGCCTACAGGGGGAATGGCAGCCCCAGCATTTT
CASSLQGEWQPQHF
>NA|TRBV7-3|13|NA|TRBJ2-1
TGTGCCAGCAGCTCGAACCCCCGGGGGGAGCAGTTCTTC
CASSSNPRGEQFF
>NA|TRBV12-3/TRBV12-4|14|NA|TRBJ2-3
TGTGCCAGCAGTTTAGCAGGGAGCGGAGATACGCAGTATTTT
CASSLAGSGDTQYF
>few|TRBV30|12|NA|TRBJ2-2
TGTGCCTGGAGTAAGGGCGTCGGGGAGCTGTTTTTT
CAWSKGVGELFF
>NA|TRBV28|15|NA|TRBJ2-1
TGTGCCAGCCGACAGGCGGGAGTGCTTATAGATGAGCAGTTCTTC
CASRQAGVLIDEQFF
>NA|TRBV25-1|13|NA|TRBJ1-5
TGTGCCAGCGGACAGACTACGAACCAGCCCCAGCATTTT
CASGQTTNQPQHF
>few|TRBV4-1|16|TRBD2|TRBJ2-2
TGCGCCAGCAGCCAGGGTAGCGGGGCCAGCACCGGGGAGCTGTTTTTT
CASSQGSGASTGELFF
>NA|TRBV12-3/TRBV12-4|15|TRBD2|TRBJ2-1
TGTGCCAGCAGTTTAGTCGGGAGGTATTACAATGGGCAGTTCTTC
CASSLVGRYYNGQFF
>many|TRBV7-6|14|TRBD1|TRBJ1-5
TGTGCCAGCAGCTCGACAGGGTCTAATCAGCCCCAGCATTTT
CASSSTGSNQPQHF
>few|TRBV27|16|NA|TRBJ1-1
TGTGCCAGCGTTCCCGCCAGGAATCTAAAGAACACTGAAGCTTTCTTT
CASVPARNLKNTEAFF
>many|TRBV7-2|14|NA|TRBJ2-1
TGTGCCAGCAGCCCCGGGGAACTAGGGCATGAGCAGTTCTTC
CASSPGELGHEQFF
>NA|TRBV23-1|18|TRBD2|TRBJ2-3
TGCGCCAGCAGTCAATCGGGGCTAGCGGAAGCCGACACAGATACGCAGTATTTT
CASSQSGLAEADTDTQYF
>many|TRBV11-2|14|NA|TRBJ1-1
TGTGCCAGCAGCTTGGGGTTAGAGAACACTGAAGCTTTCTTT
CASSLGLENTEAFF
>NA|TRBV6-1|16|NA|TRBJ2-2
TGTGCCAGCAGTGAAGGAGGGTGGGGGGCGTCCGGGGAGCTGTTTTTT
CASSEGGWGASGELFF
>NA|TRBV12-3/TRBV12-4|18|TRBD2|TRBJ2-1
TGTGCCAGCAGCCCGTCAGTCTCTCGGGTAGCGGGGAACAATGAGCAGTTCTTC
CASSPSVSRVAGNNEQFF
>many|TRBV12-3/TRBV12-4|14|TRBD1|TRBJ1-1
TGTGCCAGCAGCCTGACAGGGAAAGGCACTGAAGCTTTCTTT
CASSLTGKGTEAFF
>NA|TRBV5-1|17|TRBD2|TRBJ2-3
TGCGCCAGCAGCTCGGCGGAACTAGCGGGTAGCACAGATACGCAGTATTTT
CASSSAELAGSTDTQYF
>many|TRBV12-3/TRBV12-4|14|NA|TRBJ2-7
TGTGCCAGCAGTTTCCGGCGACAGGCGACGGAGCAGTACTTC
CASSFRRQATEQYF
>many|TRBV6-1|15|TRBD2|TRBJ2-3
TGTGCCAGCACCCCAGGGACTAGCGGAACAGATACGCAGTATTTT
CASTPGTSGTDTQYF
>few|TRBV18|15|TRBD1|TRBJ2-3
TGTGCCAGCTCACGTACAGGGGGCTCGACAGATACGCAGTATTTT
CASSRTGGSTDTQYF
>NA|TRBV19|15|NA|TRBJ1-1
TGTGCCAGTACCCTAGAACACTCGGGGAACACTGAAGCTTTCTTT
CASTLEHSGNTEAFF
>many|TRBV7-2|16|TRBD2|TRBJ2-5
TGTGCCAGCAGCACAGGACTAGCGGGGCCACAAGAGACCCAGTACTTC
CASSTGLAGPQETQYF
>many|TRBV7-2|16|TRBD1|TRBJ2-1
TGTGCCAGCAGCGAAACCGGGACAGGGACCTACAATGAGCAGTTCTTC
CASSETGTGTYNEQFF
>NA|TRBV12-3/TRBV12-4|19|NA|TRBJ2-2
TGTGCCAGCAGTTTATCAGGACGGACTGCCTTCGCGAACACCGGGGAGCTGTTTTTT
CASSLSGRTAFANTGELFF
>NA|TRBV24-1|15|TRBD1|TRBJ1-4
TGTGCCACCAGTGATTCCGGACAGGGGAGCGAAAAACTGTTTTTT
CATSDSGQGSEKLFF
>NA|TRBV12-3/TRBV12-4|16|TRBD1|TRBJ1-3
TGTGCCAGCAGACTCCGGGACAGAATCTCTGGAAACACCATATATTTT
CASRLRDRISGNTIYF
>many|TRBV7-2|15|NA|TRBJ1-3
TGTGCCAGCAGCTTAGGCGGGGGCGCCGGAAACACCATATATTTT
CASSLGGGAGNTIYF
>NA|TRBV2|12|NA|TRBJ1-1
TGTGCCAGCAGTGTGGGCAACACTGAAGCTTTCTTT
CASSVGNTEAFF
>few|TRBV7-9|14|NA|TRBJ1-2
TGTGCCAGCAGGAAAGACACAGGGATACATGGCTACACCTTC
CASRKDTGIHGYTF
>NA|TRBV18|13|NA|TRBJ1-1
TGTGCCAGCTCACCTCGTGAGTACACTGAAGCTTTCTTT
CASSPREYTEAFF